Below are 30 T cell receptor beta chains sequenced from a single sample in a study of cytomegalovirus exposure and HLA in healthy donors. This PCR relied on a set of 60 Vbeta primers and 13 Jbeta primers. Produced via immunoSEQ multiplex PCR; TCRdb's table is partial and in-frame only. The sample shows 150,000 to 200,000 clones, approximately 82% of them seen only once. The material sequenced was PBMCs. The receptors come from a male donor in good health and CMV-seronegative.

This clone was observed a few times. DNA for the CDR3: TGTGCCAGCAGCCCAGGTGGTGTCGAGCAGTACTTC. This gives the protein CASSPGGVEQYF. The V and J genes are TRBV7-2 and TRBJ2-7; D not certain. Per the germline V gene, CDR1 is SGHTA and CDR2 is FQGNSA. Trimming took 5 bases from V and 6 from J, leaving 11 bases between them. CDR3 length: 12 residues.

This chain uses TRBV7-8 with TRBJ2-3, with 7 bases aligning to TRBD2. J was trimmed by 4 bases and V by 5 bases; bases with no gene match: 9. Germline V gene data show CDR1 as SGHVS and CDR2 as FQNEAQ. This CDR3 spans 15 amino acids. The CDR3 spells CASSPRDYRPDTQYF. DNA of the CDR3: TGTGCCAGCAGCCCAAGGGACTACCGCCCAGATACGCAGTATTTT.

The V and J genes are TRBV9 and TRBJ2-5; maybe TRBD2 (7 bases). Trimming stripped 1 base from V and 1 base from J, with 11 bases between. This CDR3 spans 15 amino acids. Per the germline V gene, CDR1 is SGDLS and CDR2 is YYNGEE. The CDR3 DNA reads TGTGCCAGCAGCGTACAGGGGAGGGTCCAAGAGACCCAGTACTTC. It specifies CASSVQGRVQETQYF.

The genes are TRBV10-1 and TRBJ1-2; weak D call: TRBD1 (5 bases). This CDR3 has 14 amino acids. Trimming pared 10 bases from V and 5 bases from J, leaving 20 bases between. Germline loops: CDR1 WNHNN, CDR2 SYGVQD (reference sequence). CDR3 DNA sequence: TGCGCCACCCGACAGCTACGGCAAAGGTATGGCTACACCTTC. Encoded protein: CATRQLRQRYGYTF.

The CDR3 coding sequence is TGTGCCAGAAGCTTGGACTGGACTAGCGGGTCCTTCTACGAGCAGTACTTC. It translates to CARSLDWTSGSFYEQYF. J is TRBJ2-7 and V is TRBV5-3; the match to TRBD2 covers 11 bases. TRBV5-3 is placed among ORFs of uncertain function. Germline trimming cut 0 bases from V and 3 bases from J; bases unmatched to any gene: 8. The CDR3 extends over 17 amino acids.

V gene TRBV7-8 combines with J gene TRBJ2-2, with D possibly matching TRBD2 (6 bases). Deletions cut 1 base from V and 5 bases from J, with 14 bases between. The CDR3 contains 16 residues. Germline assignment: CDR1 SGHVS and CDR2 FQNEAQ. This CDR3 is CASSLDPSRGTGELFF. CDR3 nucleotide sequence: TGTGCCAGCAGCTTAGATCCCTCCCGGGGGACCGGGGAGCTGTTTTTT.

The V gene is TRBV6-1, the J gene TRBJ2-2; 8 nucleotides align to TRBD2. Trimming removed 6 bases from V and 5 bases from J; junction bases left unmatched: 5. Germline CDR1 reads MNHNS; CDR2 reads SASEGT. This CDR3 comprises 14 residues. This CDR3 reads CASSPQRGTGELFF. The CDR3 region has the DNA TGTGCCAGCAGCCCTCAGCGGGGGACCGGGGAGCTGTTTTTT.

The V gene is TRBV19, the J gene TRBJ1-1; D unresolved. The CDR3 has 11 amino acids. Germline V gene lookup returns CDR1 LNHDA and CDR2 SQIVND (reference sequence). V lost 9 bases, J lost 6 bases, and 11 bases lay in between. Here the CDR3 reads CASEIGAEAFF. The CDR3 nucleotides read TGTGCCAGCGAGATCGGGGCTGAAGCTTTCTTT.

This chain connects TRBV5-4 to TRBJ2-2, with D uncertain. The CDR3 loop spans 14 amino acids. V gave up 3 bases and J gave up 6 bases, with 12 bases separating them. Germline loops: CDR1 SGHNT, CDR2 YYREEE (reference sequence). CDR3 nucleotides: TGTGCCAGCAGCTCCAGGAATGTTCCCGGGGAGCTGTTTTTT. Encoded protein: CASSSRNVPGELFF.

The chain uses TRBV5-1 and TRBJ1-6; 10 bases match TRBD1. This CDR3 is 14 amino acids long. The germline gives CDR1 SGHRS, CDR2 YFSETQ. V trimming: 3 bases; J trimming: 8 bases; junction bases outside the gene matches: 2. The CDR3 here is CASSSGTGDSPLHF. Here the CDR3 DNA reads TGCGCCAGCAGCTCCGGGACAGGGGATTCACCCCTCCACTTT.

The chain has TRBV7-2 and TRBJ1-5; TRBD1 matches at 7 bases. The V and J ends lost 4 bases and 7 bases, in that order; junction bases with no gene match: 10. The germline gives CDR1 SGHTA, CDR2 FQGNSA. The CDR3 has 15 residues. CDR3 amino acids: CASSSTQGRRQPQHF. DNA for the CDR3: TGTGCCAGCAGCTCTACACAGGGGAGACGCCAGCCCCAGCATTTT.

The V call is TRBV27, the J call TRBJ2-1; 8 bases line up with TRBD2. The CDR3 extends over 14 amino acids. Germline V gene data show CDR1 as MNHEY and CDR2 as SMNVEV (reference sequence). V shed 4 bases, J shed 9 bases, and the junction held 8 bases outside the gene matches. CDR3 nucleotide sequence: TGTGCCAGCAGTTCCGTAGCGGGAAAGGTTGAGCAGTTCTTC. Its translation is CASSSVAGKVEQFF.

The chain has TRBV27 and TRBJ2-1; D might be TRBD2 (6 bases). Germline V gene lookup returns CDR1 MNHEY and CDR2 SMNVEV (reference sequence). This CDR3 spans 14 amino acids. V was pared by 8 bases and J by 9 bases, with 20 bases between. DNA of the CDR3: TGTGCCAGCGGGGGGTTCGGGGATCGCAGTGAGCAGTTCTTC. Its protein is CASGGFGDRSEQFF.

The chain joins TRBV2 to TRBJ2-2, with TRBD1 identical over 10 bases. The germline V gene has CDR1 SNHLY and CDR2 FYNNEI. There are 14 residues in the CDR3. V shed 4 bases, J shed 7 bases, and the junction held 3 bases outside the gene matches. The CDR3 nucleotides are TGTGCCAGCAGTGGACAGGGGGCGGGCGGGGAGCTGTTTTTT. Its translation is CASSGQGAGGELFF.

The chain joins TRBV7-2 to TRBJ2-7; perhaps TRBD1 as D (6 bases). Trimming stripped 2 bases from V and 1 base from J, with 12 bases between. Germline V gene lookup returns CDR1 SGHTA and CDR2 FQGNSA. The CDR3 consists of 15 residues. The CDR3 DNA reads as TGTGCCAGCAGCTTAAGACAGGTAGTATCCTACGAGCAGTACTTC. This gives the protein CASSLRQVVSYEQYF.

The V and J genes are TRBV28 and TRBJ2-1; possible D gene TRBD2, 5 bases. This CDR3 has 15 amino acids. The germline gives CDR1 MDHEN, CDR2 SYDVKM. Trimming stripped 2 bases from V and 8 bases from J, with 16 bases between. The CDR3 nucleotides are TGTGCCAGCAGTTTAGGGAGTACTAGTGGTTATGAGCAGTTCTTC. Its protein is CASSLGSTSGYEQFF.

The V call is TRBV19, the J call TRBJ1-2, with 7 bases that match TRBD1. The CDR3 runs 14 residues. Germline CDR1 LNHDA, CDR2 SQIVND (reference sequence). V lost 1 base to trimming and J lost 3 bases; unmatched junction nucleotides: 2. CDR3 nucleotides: TGTGCCAGTAGTATAGGAGGGACAGACTATGGCTACACCTTC. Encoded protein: CASSIGGTDYGYTF.

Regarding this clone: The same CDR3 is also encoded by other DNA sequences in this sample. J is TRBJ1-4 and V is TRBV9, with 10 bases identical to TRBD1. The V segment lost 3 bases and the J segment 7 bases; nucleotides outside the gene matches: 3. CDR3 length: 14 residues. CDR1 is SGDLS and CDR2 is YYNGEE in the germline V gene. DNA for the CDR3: TGTGCCAGCAGCGGACAGGGGGCGGGTGAAAAACTGTTTTTT. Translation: CASSGQGAGEKLFF.

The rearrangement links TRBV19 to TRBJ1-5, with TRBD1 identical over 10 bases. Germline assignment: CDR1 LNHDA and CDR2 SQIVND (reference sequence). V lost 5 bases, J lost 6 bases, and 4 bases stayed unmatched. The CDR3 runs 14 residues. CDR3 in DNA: TGTGCCAGTAGTCTGGGACAGGGGAGTCAGCCCCAGCATTTT. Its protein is CASSLGQGSQPQHF. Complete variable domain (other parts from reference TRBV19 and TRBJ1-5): DGGITQSPKYLFRKEGQNVTLSCEQNLNHDAMYWYRQDPGQGLRLIYYSQIVNDFQKGDIAEGYSVSREKKESFPLTVTSAQKNPTAFYLCASSLGQGSQPQHFGDGTRLSIL.

The CDR3 region has the DNA TGTGCCAGCAGCCCCCTGGGCGAGAGATTTGCAACTAATGAAAAACTGTTTTTT. This sequence encodes CASSPLGERFATNEKLFF. The V gene is TRBV9, the J gene TRBJ1-4, with unresolved D. V lost 4 bases and J 0 bases, leaving 19 bases between the germline ends. Germline V gives CDR1 SGDLS, CDR2 YYNGEE. The CDR3 runs to 18 residues.

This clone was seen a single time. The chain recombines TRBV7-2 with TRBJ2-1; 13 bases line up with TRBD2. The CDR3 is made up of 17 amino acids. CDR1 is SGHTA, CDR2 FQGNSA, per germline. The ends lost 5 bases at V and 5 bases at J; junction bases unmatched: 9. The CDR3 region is CASSTRLAGGFDNEQFF. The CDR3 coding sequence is TGTGCCAGCAGCACCAGACTAGCGGGAGGTTTCGACAATGAGCAGTTCTTC.

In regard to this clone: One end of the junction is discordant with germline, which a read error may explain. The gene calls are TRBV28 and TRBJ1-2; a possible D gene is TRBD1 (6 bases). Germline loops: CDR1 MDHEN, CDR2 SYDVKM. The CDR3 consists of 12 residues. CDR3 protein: CATSGGYYGYTF. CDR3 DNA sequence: TGTGCCACCAGTGGGGGCTACTATGGCTACACCTTC.

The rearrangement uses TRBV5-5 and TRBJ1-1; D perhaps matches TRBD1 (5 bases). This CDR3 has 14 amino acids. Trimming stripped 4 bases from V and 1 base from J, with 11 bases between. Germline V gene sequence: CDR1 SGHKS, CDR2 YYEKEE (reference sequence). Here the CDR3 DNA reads TGTGCCAGCAGCCCGACAGTGGCGAACACTGAAGCTTTCTTT. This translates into CASSPTVANTEAFF.

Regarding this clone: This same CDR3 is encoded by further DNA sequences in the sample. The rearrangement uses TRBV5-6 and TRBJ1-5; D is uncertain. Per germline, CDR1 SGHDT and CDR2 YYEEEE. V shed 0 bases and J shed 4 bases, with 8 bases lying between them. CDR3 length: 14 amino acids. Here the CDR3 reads CASSLGRVNQPQHF. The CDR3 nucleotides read TGTGCCAGCAGCTTGGGGAGGGTTAATCAGCCCCAGCATTTT. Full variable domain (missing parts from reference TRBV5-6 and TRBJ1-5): DAGVTQSPTHLIKTRGQQVTLRCSPKSGHDTVSWYQQALGQGPQFIFQYYEEEERQRGNFPDRFSGHQFPNYSSELNVNALLLGDSALYLCASSLGRVNQPQHFGDGTRLSIL.

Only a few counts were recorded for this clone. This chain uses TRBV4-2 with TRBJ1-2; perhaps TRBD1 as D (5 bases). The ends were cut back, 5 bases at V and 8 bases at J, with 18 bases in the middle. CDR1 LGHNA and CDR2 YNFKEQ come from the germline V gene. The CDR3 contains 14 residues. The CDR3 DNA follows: TGTGCCAGCAGCTCTCTAGGACAATCCGGAGGCTACACCTTC. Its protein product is CASSSLGQSGGYTF.

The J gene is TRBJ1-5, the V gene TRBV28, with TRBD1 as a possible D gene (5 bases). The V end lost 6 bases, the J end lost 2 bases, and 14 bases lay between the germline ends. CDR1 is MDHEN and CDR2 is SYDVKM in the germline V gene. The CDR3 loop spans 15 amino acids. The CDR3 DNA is TGTGCCAGCAGGGGGAACGCGGGGGGCAATCAGCCCCAGCATTTT. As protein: CASRGNAGGNQPQHF. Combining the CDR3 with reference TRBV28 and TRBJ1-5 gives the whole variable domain DVKVTQSSRYLVKRTGEKVFLECVQDMDHENMFWYRQDPGLGLRLIYFSYDVKMKEKGDIPEGYSVSREKKERFSLILESASTNQTSMYLCASRGNAGGNQPQHFGDGTRLSIL.

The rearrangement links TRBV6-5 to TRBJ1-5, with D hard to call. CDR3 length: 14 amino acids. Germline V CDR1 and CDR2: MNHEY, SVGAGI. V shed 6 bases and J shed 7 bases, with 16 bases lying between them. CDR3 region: CASSPLEGGQPQHF. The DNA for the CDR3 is TGTGCCAGCAGCCCCCTCGAGGGAGGGCAGCCCCAGCATTTT.

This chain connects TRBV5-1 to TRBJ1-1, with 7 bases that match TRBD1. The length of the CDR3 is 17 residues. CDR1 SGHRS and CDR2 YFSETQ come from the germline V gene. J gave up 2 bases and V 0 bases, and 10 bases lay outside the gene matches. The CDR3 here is CASSLVLTGTDNTEAFF. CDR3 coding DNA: TGCGCCAGCAGCTTGGTTCTGACCGGGACAGACAACACTGAAGCTTTCTTT.

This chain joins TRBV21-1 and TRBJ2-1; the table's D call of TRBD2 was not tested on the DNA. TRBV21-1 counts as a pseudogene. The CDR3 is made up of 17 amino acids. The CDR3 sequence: CASSKSSRERRGDEQFF. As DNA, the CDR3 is TGTGCCAGCAGCAAATCCTCTCGGGAGCGCCGGGGCGATGAGCAGTTCTTC.

The CDR3 DNA reads TGTGCCAGCAGCTTACGCGGAGCTTTCTTT. Residues: CASSLRGAFF. V usage is TRBV7-9 and J usage is TRBJ1-1, with D unresolved. The ends were cut back, 2 bases at V and 10 bases at J, with 5 bases in the middle. Germline lookup yields CDR1 SEHNR and CDR2 FQNEAQ (reference sequence). This CDR3 contains 10 residues.